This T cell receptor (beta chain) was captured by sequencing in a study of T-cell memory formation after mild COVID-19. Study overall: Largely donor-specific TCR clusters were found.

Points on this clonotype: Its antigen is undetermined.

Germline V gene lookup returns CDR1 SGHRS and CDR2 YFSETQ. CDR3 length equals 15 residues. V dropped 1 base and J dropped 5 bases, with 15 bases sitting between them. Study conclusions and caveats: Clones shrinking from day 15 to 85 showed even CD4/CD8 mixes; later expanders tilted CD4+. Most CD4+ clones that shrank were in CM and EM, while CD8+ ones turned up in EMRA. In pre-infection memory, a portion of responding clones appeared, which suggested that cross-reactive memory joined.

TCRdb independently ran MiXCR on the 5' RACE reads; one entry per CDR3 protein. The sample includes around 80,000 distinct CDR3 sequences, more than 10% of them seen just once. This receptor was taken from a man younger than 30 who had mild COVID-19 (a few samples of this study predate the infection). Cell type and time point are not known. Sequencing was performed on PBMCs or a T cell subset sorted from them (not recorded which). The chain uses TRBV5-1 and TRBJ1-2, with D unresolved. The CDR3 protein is CASSLYQTRQYGYTF. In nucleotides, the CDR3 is TGCGCCAGCAGCTTGTATCAGACTAGACAATATGGCTACACCTTC.